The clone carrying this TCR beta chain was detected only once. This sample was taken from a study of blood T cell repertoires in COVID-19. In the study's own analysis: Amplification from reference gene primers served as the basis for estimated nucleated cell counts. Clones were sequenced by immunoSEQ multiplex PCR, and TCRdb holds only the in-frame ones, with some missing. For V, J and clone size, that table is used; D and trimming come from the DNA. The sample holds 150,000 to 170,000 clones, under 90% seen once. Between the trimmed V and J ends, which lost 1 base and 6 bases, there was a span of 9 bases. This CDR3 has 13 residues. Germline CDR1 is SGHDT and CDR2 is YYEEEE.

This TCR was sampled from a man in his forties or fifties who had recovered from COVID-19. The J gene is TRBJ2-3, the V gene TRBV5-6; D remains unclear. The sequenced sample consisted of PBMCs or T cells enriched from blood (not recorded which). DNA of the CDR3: TGTGCCAGCAGCTTGCTGGAGCGCGATACGCAGTATTTT. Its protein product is CASSLLERDTQYF.